This T cell receptor (beta chain) was sequenced for a study of vaccination effects on CD4 cells after COVID-19. Overall study: Samples came from two convalescent patients 16 days and one week before vaccination. Study-level findings and limits: Among infection- and vaccine-induced clones, marked clonal contraction occurred late after vaccination.

The culture ran for approximately 10 days before CD4+ T cells were isolated. Using immunoSEQ multiplex PCR, the repertoire was profiled, and TCRdb retains in-frame clones only, with some absent. The sample carries 45,000 to 60,000 clones, 70% to 80% recorded once. CDR3 length: 14 amino acids. The ends were cut back, 3 bases at V and 7 bases at J, with 13 bases in the middle. Germline V lookup: CDR1 SEHNR, CDR2 FQNEAQ (reference sequence). Note on this clone: Its cognate antigen is unknown.

Sample: CD4+ T cells from PBMCs cultured without peptide, taken before COVID-19 vaccination. The chain recombines TRBV7-9 with TRBJ2-1; the D gene is possibly TRBD2 (5 bases). This TCR was recovered from a human donor who had a prior SARS-CoV-2 infection. In DNA form, the CDR3 reads TGTGCCAGCAGCTTGCGCGGAAGGGAGAATGAGCAGTTCTTC. Translating gives CASSLRGRENEQFF.